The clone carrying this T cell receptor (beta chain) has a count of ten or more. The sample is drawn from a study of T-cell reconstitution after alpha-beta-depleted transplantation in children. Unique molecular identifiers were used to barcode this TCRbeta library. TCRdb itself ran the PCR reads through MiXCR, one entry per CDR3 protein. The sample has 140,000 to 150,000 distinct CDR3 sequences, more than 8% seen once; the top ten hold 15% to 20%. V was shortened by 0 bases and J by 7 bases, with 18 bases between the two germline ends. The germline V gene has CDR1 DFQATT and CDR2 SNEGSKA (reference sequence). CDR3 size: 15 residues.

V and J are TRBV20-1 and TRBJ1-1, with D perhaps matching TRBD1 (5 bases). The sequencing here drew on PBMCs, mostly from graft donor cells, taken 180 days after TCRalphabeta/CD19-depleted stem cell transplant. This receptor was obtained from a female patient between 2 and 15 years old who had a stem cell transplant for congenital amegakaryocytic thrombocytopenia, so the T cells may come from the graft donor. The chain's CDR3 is CSARDLRGVGGEAFF. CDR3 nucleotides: TGCAGTGCTAGAGATCTTAGGGGAGTGGGTGGTGAAGCTTTCTTT.